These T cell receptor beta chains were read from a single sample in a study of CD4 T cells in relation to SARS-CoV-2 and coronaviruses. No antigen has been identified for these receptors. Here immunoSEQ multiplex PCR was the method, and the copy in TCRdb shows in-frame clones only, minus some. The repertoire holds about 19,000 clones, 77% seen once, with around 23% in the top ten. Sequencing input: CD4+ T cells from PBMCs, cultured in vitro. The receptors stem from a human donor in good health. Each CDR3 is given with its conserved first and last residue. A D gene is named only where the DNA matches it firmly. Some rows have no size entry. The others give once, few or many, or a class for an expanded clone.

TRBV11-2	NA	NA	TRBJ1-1	TGTGCCAGCACCGCGGGATCCTGGGGCACTGAAGCTTTCTTT	CASTAGSWGTEAFF
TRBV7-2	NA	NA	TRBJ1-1	TGTGCCAGCAGCCCCCCAAGGGGGGGGCTCACTGAAGCTTTCTTT	CASSPPRGGLTEAFF
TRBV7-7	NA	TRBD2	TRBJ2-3	TGTGCTAGCAGCTTGCTCTCCGGGAGGGCCGGAGATACGCAGTATTTT	CASSLLSGRAGDTQYF
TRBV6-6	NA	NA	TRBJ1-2	TGTGCCAGCAGTTACTCGGCAGGGCAGACTTATGGCTACACCTTC	CASSYSAGQTYGYTF
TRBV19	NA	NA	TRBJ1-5	TGTGCCAGTAGATTCGGTTGGAGGGGTCGGAGCAATCAGCCCCAGCATTTT	CASRFGWRGRSNQPQHF
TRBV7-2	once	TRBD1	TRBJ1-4	TGTGCCAGCAGCCGCGGGGACAGTAATGAAAAACTGTTTTTT	CASSRGDSNEKLFF
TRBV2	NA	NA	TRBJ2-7	TGTGCCAGCATTGACAGATTCTACGAGCAGTACTTC	CASIDRFYEQYF
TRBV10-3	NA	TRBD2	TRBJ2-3	TGTGCCATCAGTAAAACTAGCGGGGTCAGCACAGATACGCAGTATTTT	CAISKTSGVSTDTQYF
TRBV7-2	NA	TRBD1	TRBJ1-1	TGTGCCAGCAGCTTAGTGGGACAGGTGAACACTGAAGCTTTCTTT	CASSLVGQVNTEAFF
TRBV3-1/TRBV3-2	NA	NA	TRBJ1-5	TGTGCCAGCGCACAGGGACGAGAGCAGCCCCAGCATTTT	CASAQGREQPQHF
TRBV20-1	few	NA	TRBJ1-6	TGCAGTGCTAGTCCTATCAGGGCCGATTCACCCCTCCACTTT	CSASPIRADSPLHF
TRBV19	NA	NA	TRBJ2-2	TGTGCCAGTAGTTCGGATACCGGGGAGCTGTTTTTT	CASSSDTGELFF
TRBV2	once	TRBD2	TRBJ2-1	TGTGCCAGAGGGGGACTAGCGGGGTACAATGAGCAGTTCTTC	CARGGLAGYNEQFF
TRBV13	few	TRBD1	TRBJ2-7	TGTGCCAGCAGCTCCCCGGACAGGGTCCACGAGCAGTACTTC	CASSSPDRVHEQYF
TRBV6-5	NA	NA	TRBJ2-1	TGTGCCAGCAATAATAGGGATGGCTACAATGAGCAGTTCTTC	CASNNRDGYNEQFF
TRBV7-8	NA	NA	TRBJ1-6	TGTGCCAGCAGCTTAGGGGTCCCCTCTGTCTCACCCCTCCACTTT	CASSLGVPSVSPLHF
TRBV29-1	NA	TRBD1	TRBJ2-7	TGCAGCGTTGCGACAGGGGGCGCGGGGGAGCAGTACTTC	CSVATGGAGEQYF
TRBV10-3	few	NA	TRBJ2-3	TGTGCCATCAGTGTATCGAGAGAGGGCACAGATACGCAGTATTTT	CAISVSREGTDTQYF
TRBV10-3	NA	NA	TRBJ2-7	TGTGCCACCACACCCGGGACAAGGAGCTCCTACGAGCAGTACTTC	CATTPGTRSSYEQYF
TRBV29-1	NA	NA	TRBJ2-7	TGCAGCGTTTCTGACAGGAGCCTTTACGAGCAGTACTTC	CSVSDRSLYEQYF
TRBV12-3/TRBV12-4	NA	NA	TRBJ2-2	TGTGCCAGCAGTCCCCGCGTGTCTGGGGAGCTGTTTTTT	CASSPRVSGELFF
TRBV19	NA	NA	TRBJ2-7	TGTGCCAGTAGCACAGGGGAGGGTACCTACGAGCAGTACTTC	CASSTGEGTYEQYF
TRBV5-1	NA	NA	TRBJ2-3	TGCGCCAGCAGCTTGGGCAGGAGGGGAGATACGCAGTATTTT	CASSLGRRGDTQYF
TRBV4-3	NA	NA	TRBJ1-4	TGCGCCAGCAGCCAAGATCTCCGACAGCCGGATAATGAAAAACTGTTTTTT	CASSQDLRQPDNEKLFF
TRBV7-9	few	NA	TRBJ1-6	TGTGCCAGCAGCCCGAGACAGGCCCGGAATTCACCCCTCCACTTT	CASSPRQARNSPLHF